The 21 T cell receptor beta chains reported below all come from one sample, sequenced in a study of blood T cell repertoires in COVID-19. The method was immunoSEQ multiplex PCR; TCRdb's version includes in-frame clones alone and lacks a portion of them. The sample shows around 220,000 clones, 82% of them seen only once. The material sequenced was peripheral blood. These receptors originate from a woman of 80 years or more with COVID-19, enrolled during active disease.

The chain has TRBV7-2 and TRBJ1-2, with D unresolved. CDR3 size: 17 residues. Trimming stripped 4 bases from V and 8 bases from J, with 26 bases between. Germline V lookup: CDR1 SGHTA, CDR2 FQGNSA. The CDR3 here is CASSSAPSRASSGGYTF. CDR3 DNA: TGTGCCAGCAGCTCAGCTCCTTCGAGGGCCTCTTCGGGGGGCTACACCTTC.

This chain uses TRBV9 with TRBJ2-2; a possible D gene is TRBD1 (7 bases). Germline-derived CDR1 and CDR2 are SGDLS and YYNGEE. CDR3 length: 15 residues. V was trimmed by 2 bases and J by 3 bases, leaving 11 bases between them. The CDR3 is CASSVEGAYTGELFF. CDR3 in DNA: TGTGCCAGCAGCGTGGAGGGGGCCTACACCGGGGAGCTGTTTTTT.

This clone was observed once. The rearrangement links TRBV5-1 to TRBJ1-5, with TRBD1 matching 7 bases. Germline CDR1 reads SGHRS; CDR2 reads YFSETQ. The V segment lost 1 base and the J segment 4 bases; nucleotides outside the gene matches: 5. The CDR3 extends over 15 amino acids. CDR3 sequence reads: CASSLSAGGNQPQHF. DNA of the CDR3: TGCGCCAGCAGCTTGAGTGCAGGGGGGAATCAGCCCCAGCATTTT.

V gene TRBV19 combines with J gene TRBJ1-2; 8 bases are shared with TRBD1. The CDR3 covers 13 residues. V was clipped by 2 bases and J by 8 bases; unmatched bases: 4. Germline loops: CDR1 LNHDA, CDR2 SQIVND (reference sequence). The CDR3 protein is CASSITGGYGYTF. The DNA for the CDR3 is TGTGCCAGTAGTATAACAGGGGGATACGGCTACACCTTC. The full variable domain, rest sourced from reference TRBV19 and TRBJ1-2, is DGGITQSPKYLFRKEGQNVTLSCEQNLNHDAMYWYRQDPGQGLRLIYYSQIVNDFQKGDIAEGYSVSREKKESFPLTVTSAQKNPTAFYLCASSITGGYGYTFGSGTRLTVV.

Here the CDR3 DNA reads TGTGCCAGCTCACCGTCGGGAACCTACGAGCAGTACTTC. Protein sequence: CASSPSGTYEQYF. The V gene is TRBV18, the J gene TRBJ2-7; a weak D match, TRBD2 (5 bases). CDR1 KGHSH and CDR2 LQKENI come from the germline V gene. The ends were cut back, 3 bases at V and 2 bases at J, with 8 bases in the middle. CDR3 length equals 13 residues.

V is TRBV11-2 and J is TRBJ2-5; weak D call: TRBD2 (6 bases). The CDR3 has 15 amino acids. V lost 8 bases to trimming and J lost 4 bases, with 20 bases between them. CDR1 SGHAT and CDR2 FQNNGV come from the germline V gene. The CDR3 DNA reads as TGTGCCAGCGGCCCCCCGGGAGCCGCAGGAGAGACCCAGTACTTC. Protein: CASGPPGAAGETQYF.

The chain couples TRBV11-2 to TRBJ1-2; D is undetermined. The CDR3 loop spans 14 amino acids. Per the germline V gene, CDR1 is SGHAT and CDR2 is FQNNGV. Trimming removed 0 bases at V and 7 bases at J, with 12 bases between. CDR3 DNA: TGTGCCAGCAGCTTAGAGTCGGTATATGGTGGCTACACCTTC. Amino acid sequence: CASSLESVYGGYTF. Based on the CDR3 plus reference TRBV11-2 and TRBJ1-2, the full variable domain is EAGVAQSPRYKIIEKRQSVAFWCNPISGHATLYWYQQILGQGPKLLIQFQNNGVVDDSQLPKDRFSAERLKGVDSTLKIQPAKLEDSAVYLCASSLESVYGGYTFGSGTRLTVV.

J is TRBJ1-2 and V is TRBV20-1; D unresolved. In germline, CDR1 is DFQATT, CDR2 SNEGSKA (reference sequence). This CDR3 is built from 8 residues. The chain's CDR3 is CRAGGYTF. CDR3 sequence (DNA): TGCAGGGCGGGAGGCTACACCTTC.

This clone was counted a single time. The V call is TRBV27, the J call TRBJ1-5, with no clear D. Germline CDR1 reads MNHEY; CDR2 reads SMNVEV (reference sequence). Deletions cut 5 bases from V and 2 bases from J, with 13 bases between. This CDR3 has 15 amino acids. CDR3 loop: CASSPSIAGNQPQHF. The CDR3 region has the DNA TGTGCCAGCAGTCCATCGATAGCGGGCAATCAGCCCCAGCATTTT.

The chain carries TRBV6-5 and TRBJ1-4; 7 positions agree with TRBD1. The CDR3 runs 15 residues. Germline V lookup: CDR1 MNHEY, CDR2 SVGAGI. The trim removed 7 bases at V and 4 bases at J, leaving 9 bases unmatched. CDR3 sequence reads: CASKILQGFNEKLFF. The CDR3 DNA is TGTGCCAGCAAGATTCTACAGGGGTTTAATGAAAAACTGTTTTTT.

This clone was recorded once. This sequence joins TRBV28 and TRBJ1-2; tentatively, D is TRBD1 (5 bases). Germline assignment: CDR1 MDHEN and CDR2 SYDVKM. V dropped 3 bases and J dropped 5 bases, with 13 bases sitting between them. The CDR3 sequence is 14 residues long. The CDR3 sequence: CASSFVRGGYGYTF. The DNA of the CDR3 is TGTGCCAGCAGTTTCGTGCGGGGGGGGTATGGCTACACCTTC.

The chain employs TRBV6-2 or TRBV6-3 and TRBJ1-1, with no clear D. The CDR3 has 11 residues. Trimming shortened V by 5 bases and J by 5 bases, and 6 bases separated the two germline ends. Germline loops: CDR1 MNHEY, CDR2 SVGEGT. The CDR3 reads CASSRRTEAFF. The CDR3 DNA reads as TGTGCCAGCAGTCGGAGGACTGAAGCTTTCTTT.

The genes are TRBV5-1 and TRBJ2-7; 9 bases line up with TRBD1. Germline CDR1 and CDR2: SGHRS and YFSETQ. V lost 4 bases, J lost 7 bases, and 9 bases stayed unmatched. CDR3 length: 14 residues. Written as DNA, the CDR3 is TGCGCCAGCAGCGCGGGGACAGGGCGTGGGGAGCAGTACTTC. This gives the protein CASSAGTGRGEQYF. The variable domain in full, with the rest retrieved from reference TRBV5-1 and TRBJ2-7, is KAGVTQTPRYLIKTRGQQVTLSCSPISGHRSVSWYQQTPGQGLQFLFEYFSETQRNKGNFPGRFSGRQFSNSRSEMNVSTLELGDSALYLCASSAGTGRGEQYFGPGTRLTVT.

The rearrangement links TRBV4-1 to TRBJ2-1; 12 bases align to TRBD2. The CDR3 runs 16 residues. V lost 3 bases, J lost 7 bases, and 7 bases stayed unmatched. The germline V gene encodes CDR1 MGHRA and CDR2 YSYEKL. The CDR3: CASSQSLAGGLNEQFF. In DNA, the CDR3 is TGCGCCAGCAGCCAGTCCCTAGCGGGGGGGCTAAATGAGCAGTTCTTC.

J is TRBJ1-1 and V is TRBV30; 7 nucleotides line up with TRBD1. Per germline, CDR1 GTSNPN and CDR2 SVGIG (reference sequence). CDR3 length: 14 amino acids. The ends lost 3 bases at V and 3 bases at J; junction bases unmatched: 7. The CDR3 DNA follows: TGTGCCTGGAGCAAAGACAGGGTGGACACTGAAGCTTTCTTT. As protein: CAWSKDRVDTEAFF.

This sequence joins TRBV3-1 (or the pseudogene TRBV3-2) and TRBJ2-2; D uncertain. V was cut by 4 bases and J by 4 bases, with 10 bases left in between. The CDR3 consists of 14 residues. Germline V gene sequence: CDR1 LGHDT, CDR2 YNNKEL (reference sequence). Here the CDR3 DNA reads TGTGCCAGCAGCCTTCCAGGAAGCACCGGGGAGCTGTTTTTT. It encodes CASSLPGSTGELFF.

V is TRBV2 and J is TRBJ1-1; D is possibly TRBD1 (5 bases). V lost 6 bases and J 1 base, leaving 12 bases between the germline ends. This CDR3 comprises 14 residues. CDR1 and CDR2 from the germline V gene are SNHLY and FYNNEI. The CDR3 nucleotides read TGTGCCAGCAGCTTTACCAGGGCGAACACTGAAGCTTTCTTT. Translated: CASSFTRANTEAFF.

The chain links TRBV19 to TRBJ1-2, with D possibly being TRBD1 (5 bases). This CDR3 spans 12 amino acids. Trimming removed 7 bases from V and 5 bases from J, with 11 bases in between. The V gene's germline CDR1 is LNHDA and CDR2 SQIVND (reference sequence). CDR3 amino acids: CASNQGGYGYTF. The CDR3 nucleotides read TGTGCCAGTAATCAGGGCGGATATGGCTACACCTTC.

This clone came up once. The chain has TRBV3-1 (or the pseudogene TRBV3-2) and TRBJ2-1, with 9 bases aligning to TRBD2. Per germline, CDR1 LGHDT and CDR2 YNNKEL (reference sequence). The CDR3 is made up of 15 amino acids. V was clipped by 5 bases and J by 8 bases; unmatched bases: 10. The DNA for the CDR3 is TGTGCCAGCAGCAACCAGGGACTAGCCCAGTATGAGCAGTTCTTC. This encodes CASSNQGLAQYEQFF.

The CDR3 spells CASSSGQGSYGYTF. CDR3 DNA: TGTGCCAGCTCGTCAGGACAGGGATCCTATGGCTACACCTTC. V and J are TRBV18 and TRBJ1-2; 8 bases fit TRBD1. The CDR3 sequence is 14 residues long. Trimming cost V 6 bases and J 4 bases; bases outside gene matches: 7. Germline CDR1 and CDR2: KGHSH and LQKENI.

V and J are TRBV21-1 and TRBJ2-7; the table's D call, TRBD1, was not checked against the DNA. TRBV21-1 is assigned pseudogene status. The CDR3 is 14 amino acids. The CDR3 sequence: CASRGLVRFYEQYF. In DNA form, the CDR3 reads TGTGCCAGCAGGGGGCTAGTCCGATTCTACGAGCAGTACTTC.